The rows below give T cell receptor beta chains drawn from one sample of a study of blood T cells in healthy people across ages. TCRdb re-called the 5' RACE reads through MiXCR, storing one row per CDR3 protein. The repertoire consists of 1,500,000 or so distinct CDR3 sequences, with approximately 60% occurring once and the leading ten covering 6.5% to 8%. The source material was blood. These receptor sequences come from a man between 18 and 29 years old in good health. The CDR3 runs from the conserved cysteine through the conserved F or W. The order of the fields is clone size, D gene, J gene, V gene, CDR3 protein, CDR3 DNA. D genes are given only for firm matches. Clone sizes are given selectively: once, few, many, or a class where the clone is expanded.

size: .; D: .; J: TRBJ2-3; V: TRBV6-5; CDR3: CASSGPAGNTDTQYF; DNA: TGTGCCAGCAGTGGTCCAGCTGGGAACACAGATACGCAGTATTTT
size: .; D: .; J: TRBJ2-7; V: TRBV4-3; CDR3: CASSQRLLRKDGEQYF; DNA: TGCGCCAGCAGCCAACGCCTACTTCGGAAAGATGGGGAGCAGTACTTC
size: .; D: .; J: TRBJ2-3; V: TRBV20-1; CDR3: CSAIWLGSEADTQYF; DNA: TGCAGTGCCATCTGGTTAGGGAGTGAGGCAGATACGCAGTATTTT
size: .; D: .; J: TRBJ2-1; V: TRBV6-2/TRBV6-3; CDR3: CASILGAPYYNEQFF; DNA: TGTGCCAGCATCCTGGGGGCTCCATACTACAATGAGCAGTTCTTC
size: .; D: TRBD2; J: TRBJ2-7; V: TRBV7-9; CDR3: CASSRISGRGLREQYF; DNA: TGTGCCAGCAGCCGAATTAGCGGGAGGGGTCTACGCGAGCAGTACTTC
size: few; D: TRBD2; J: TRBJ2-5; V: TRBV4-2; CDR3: CASSPMGLAEQETQYF; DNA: TGTGCCAGCAGCCCCATGGGGCTAGCGGAACAAGAGACCCAGTACTTC
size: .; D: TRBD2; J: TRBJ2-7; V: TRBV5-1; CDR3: CASSWTSGGTYEQYF; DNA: TGCGCCAGCAGCTGGACTAGCGGGGGGACCTACGAGCAGTACTTC
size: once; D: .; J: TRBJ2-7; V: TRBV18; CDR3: CASSSARGTPYEQYF; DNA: TGTGCCAGCTCATCGGCTCGAGGGACCCCCTACGAGCAGTACTTC
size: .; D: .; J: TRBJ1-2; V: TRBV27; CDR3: CASSSDRMNGYTF; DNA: TGTGCCAGCAGTTCTGACAGGATGAATGGCTACACCTTC
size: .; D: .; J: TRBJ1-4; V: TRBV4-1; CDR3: CASSQVLPEKLFF; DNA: TGCGCCAGCAGCCAAGTTCTTCCCGAAAAACTGTTTTTT
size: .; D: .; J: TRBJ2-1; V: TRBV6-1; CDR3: CASRGTGPSSYNEQFF; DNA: TGTGCCAGCAGGGGAACCGGGCCCAGCTCCTACAATGAGCAGTTCTTC
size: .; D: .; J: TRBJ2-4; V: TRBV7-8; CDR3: CASSLGHQLAKNIQYF; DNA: TGTGCCAGCAGCTTGGGACACCAACTAGCCAAAAACATTCAGTACTTC
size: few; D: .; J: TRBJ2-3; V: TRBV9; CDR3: CASSVVSGGDTQYF; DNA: TGTGCCAGCAGCGTAGTGAGCGGAGGAGATACGCAGTATTTT
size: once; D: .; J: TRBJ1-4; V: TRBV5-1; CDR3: CASSFVVGSEEKLFF; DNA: TGCGCCAGCAGCTTTGTCGTAGGTAGCGAGGAAAAACTGTTTTTT
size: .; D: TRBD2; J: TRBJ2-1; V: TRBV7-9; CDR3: CATWPGLASYNEQFF; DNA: TGTGCCACCTGGCCAGGACTAGCTTCCTACAATGAGCAGTTCTTC
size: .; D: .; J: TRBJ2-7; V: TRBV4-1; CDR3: CASSQDRRNSHEQYF; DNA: TGCGCCAGCAGCCAAGATCGAAGAAACTCCCACGAGCAGTACTTC
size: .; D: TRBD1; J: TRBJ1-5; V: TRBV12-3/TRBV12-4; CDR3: CASSPKGDSNQPQHF; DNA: TGTGCCAGCAGCCCTAAAGGGGACAGTAATCAGCCCCAGCATTTT
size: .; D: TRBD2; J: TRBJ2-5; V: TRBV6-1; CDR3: CASSVTSGVETQYF; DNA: TGTGCCAGCAGTGTGACTAGCGGGGTAGAGACCCAGTACTTC
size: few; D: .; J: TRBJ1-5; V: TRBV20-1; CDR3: CSARDPVGGQPQHF; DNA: TGCAGTGCTAGAGATCCGGTGGGCGGTCAGCCCCAGCATTTT
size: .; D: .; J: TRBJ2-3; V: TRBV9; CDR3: CASSELGGQDTQYF; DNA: TGTGCCAGCAGCGAACTGGGGGGCCAAGATACGCAGTATTTT
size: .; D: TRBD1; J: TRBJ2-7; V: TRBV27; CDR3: CASSLNRGPISYEQYF; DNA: TGTGCCAGCAGTTTAAACAGGGGCCCGATTTCCTACGAGCAGTACTTC
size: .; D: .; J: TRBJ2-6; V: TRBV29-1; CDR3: CSVGARAYSGANVLTF; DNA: TGCAGCGTTGGCGCACGGGCATACTCTGGGGCCAACGTCCTGACTTTC
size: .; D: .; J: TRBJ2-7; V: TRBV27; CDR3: CASSAQEDSYEQYF; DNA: TGTGCCAGCAGTGCCCAGGAAGACTCCTACGAGCAGTACTTC
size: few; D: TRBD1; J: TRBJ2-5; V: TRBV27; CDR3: CASIRDSPETQYF; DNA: TGTGCCAGCATCCGGGACAGTCCAGAGACCCAGTACTTC
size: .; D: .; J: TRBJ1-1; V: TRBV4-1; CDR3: CASSQVVGSDTEAFF; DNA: TGCGCCAGCAGCCAAGTGGTGGGGTCGGACACTGAAGCTTTCTTT
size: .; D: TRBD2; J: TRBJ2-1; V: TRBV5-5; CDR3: CASSPYLAGGIHEQFF; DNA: TGTGCCAGCAGCCCGTACCTAGCGGGAGGGATCCATGAGCAGTTCTTC
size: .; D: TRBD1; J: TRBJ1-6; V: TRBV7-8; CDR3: CASRPRTGNSPLHF; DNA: TGTGCCAGCAGACCAAGGACAGGGAATTCACCCCTCCACTTT
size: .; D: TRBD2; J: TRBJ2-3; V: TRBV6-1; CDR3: CASSQRTSGDYTDTQYF; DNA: TGTGCCAGCAGTCAGAGGACTAGCGGGGACTACACAGATACGCAGTATTTT
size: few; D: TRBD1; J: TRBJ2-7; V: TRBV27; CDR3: CASSPGTGNEQYF; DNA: TGTGCCAGCAGTCCCGGGACAGGCAACGAGCAGTACTTC
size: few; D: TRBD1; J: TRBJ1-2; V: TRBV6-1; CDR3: CASSKTGGAWDGYTF; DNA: TGTGCCAGCAGTAAAACAGGGGGAGCCTGGGATGGCTACACCTTC
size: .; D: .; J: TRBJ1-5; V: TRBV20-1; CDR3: CSAIKAGGRGPAQHF; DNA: TGCAGTGCCATAAAGGCCGGTGGCAGGGGACCGGCCCAGCATTTT
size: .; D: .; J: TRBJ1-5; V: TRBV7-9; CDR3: CASSLSYRGQNNQLQHF; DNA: TGTGCCAGCAGCTTATCCTATCGCGGACAGAACAATCAGCTCCAGCATTTT
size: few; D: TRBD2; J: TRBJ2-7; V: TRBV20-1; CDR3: CSARDPSGGSYEQYF; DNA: TGCAGTGCTAGGGACCCTAGCGGGGGGTCCTACGAGCAGTACTTC
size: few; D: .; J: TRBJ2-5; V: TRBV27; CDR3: CASRSPPTEIGEQYF; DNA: TGTGCCAGCAGAAGCCCCCCGACGGAGATCGGGGAGCAGTACTTC
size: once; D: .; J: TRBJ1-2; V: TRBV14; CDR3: CASSQERGPLTF; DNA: TGTGCCAGCAGCCAAGAAAGGGGTCCTCTCACCTTC
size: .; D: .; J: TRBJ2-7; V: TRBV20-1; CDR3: CSAPQQGGYEQYF; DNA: TGCAGTGCACCACAGCAGGGGGGCTACGAGCAGTACTTC
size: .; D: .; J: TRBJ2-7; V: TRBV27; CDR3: CASSLSGAVYEQYF; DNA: TGTGCCAGCAGTTTATCAGGGGCGGTTTACGAGCAGTACTTC
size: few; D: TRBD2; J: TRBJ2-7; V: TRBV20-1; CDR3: CSARGVRGGYSLSYEQYF; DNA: TGCAGTGCTAGGGGTGTACGCGGGGGATACAGCTTGTCCTACGAGCAGTACTTC
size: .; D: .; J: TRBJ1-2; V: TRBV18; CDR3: CASSANGQPDYGYTF; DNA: TGTGCCAGCTCAGCCAACGGACAGCCTGACTATGGCTACACCTTC
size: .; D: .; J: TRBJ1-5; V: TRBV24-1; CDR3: CATSDRTHRGAQHF; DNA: TGTGCCACCAGTGACCGGACCCACCGGGGAGCCCAGCATTTT
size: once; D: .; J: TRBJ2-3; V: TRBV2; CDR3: CASDPRVLETQYF; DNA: TGTGCCAGCGACCCTAGGGTGTTAGAAACGCAGTATTTT
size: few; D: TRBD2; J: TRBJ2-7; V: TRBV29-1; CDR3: CSVGGLAIYEQYF; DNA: TGCAGCGTTGGGGGACTAGCCATCTACGAGCAGTACTTC
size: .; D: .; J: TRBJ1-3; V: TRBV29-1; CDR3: CSARTDAIYF; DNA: TGCAGCGCCCGTACCGACGCCATATATTTT
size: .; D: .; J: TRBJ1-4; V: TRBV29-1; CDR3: CSVDLDRGLFF; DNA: TGCAGCGTTGATTTGGACCGAGGACTGTTTTTT
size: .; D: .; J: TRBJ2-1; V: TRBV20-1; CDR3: CSARDQGNSYNEQFF; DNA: TGCAGTGCTAGAGATCAAGGGAACTCCTACAATGAGCAGTTCTTC
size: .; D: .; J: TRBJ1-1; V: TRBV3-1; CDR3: CASSQEVRLNTEAFF; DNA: TGTGCCAGCAGCCAAGAAGTCAGACTAAACACTGAAGCTTTCTTT
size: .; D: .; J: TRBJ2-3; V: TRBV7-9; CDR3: CASSTLMDTQYF; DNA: TGTGCCAGCAGCACCCTCATGGATACGCAGTATTTT
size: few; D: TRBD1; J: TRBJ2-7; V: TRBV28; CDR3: CASSGGQDIDYEQYF; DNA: TGTGCCAGCAGTGGCGGACAGGACATTGACTACGAGCAGTACTTC
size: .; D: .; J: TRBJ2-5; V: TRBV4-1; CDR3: CASSGRSKGVGEEQYF; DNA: TGCGCCAGCAGCGGACGTAGCAAGGGGGTCGGAGAAGAGCAGTACTTC